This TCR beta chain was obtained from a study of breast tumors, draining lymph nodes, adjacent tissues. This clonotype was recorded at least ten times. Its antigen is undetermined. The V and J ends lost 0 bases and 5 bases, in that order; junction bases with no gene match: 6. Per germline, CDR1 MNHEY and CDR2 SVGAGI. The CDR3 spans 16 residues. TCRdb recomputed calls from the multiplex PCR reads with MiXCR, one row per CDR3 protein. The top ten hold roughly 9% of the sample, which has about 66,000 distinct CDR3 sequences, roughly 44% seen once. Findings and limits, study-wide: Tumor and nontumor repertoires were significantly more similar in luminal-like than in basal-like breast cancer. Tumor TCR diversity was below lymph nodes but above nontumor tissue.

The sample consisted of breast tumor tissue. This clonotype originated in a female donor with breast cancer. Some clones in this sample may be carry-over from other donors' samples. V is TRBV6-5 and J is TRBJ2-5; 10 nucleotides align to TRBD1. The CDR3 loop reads CASSYSGDRGEETQYF. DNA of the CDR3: TGTGCCAGCAGTTACTCGGGGGACAGGGGAGAGGAGACCCAGTACTTC.